Detailed here is one TCR beta chain. Seattle's cohort entered during active infection and was followed longitudinally. The source of the sample is a study of blood T cell repertoires in COVID-19. Clones were sequenced by immunoSEQ multiplex PCR, and TCRdb holds only the in-frame ones, with some missing. The sample has around 180,000 clones, roughly three quarters seen once. The source of this sequence is a woman aged 80 or over with COVID-19, enrolled during active disease. The sample consisted of peripheral blood.

The CDR3 DNA sequence: TGCGCCAGCAGCCCCGGGGGATACACCAGGGACGAGCAGTACTTC. The encoded protein is CASSPGGYTRDEQYF. The V call is TRBV4-3, the J call TRBJ2-7; TRBD2 might be the D (6 bases). With 4 bases removed from V and 5 bases from J, the gap between germline ends came to 18 bases. Germline V gene sequence: CDR1 LGHNA, CDR2 YSLEER. This CDR3 has 15 residues.